A selection of T cell receptor beta chains follows, all from one sample in a study of lymphopenia after photon versus proton radiotherapy. Data came from immunoSEQ multiplex PCR; TCRdb stores just in-frame clones and leaves some out. Found here are 50,000 to 70,000 clones, about nine tenths of them singletons; the top ten hold roughly 13%. The sample here was peripheral blood, taken from a patient treated with proton-based radiotherapy. Receptors originate from a man of 80 years or more with esophageal cancer. Both conserved end residues are part of each CDR3. Each record gives: V gene, D gene, J gene, clone size, CDR3 length, CDR3 protein, CDR3 DNA. D genes are given only for firm matches. Only some rows state a clone size, as once, few, many or a class for expanded clones.

TRBV7-2,NA,TRBJ2-5,NA,12,CASSRGQETQYF,TGTGCCAGCAGCCGGGGGCAAGAGACCCAGTACTTC
TRBV5-1,NA,TRBJ2-3,NA,14,CASSFDLSTDTQYF,TGCGCCAGCAGCTTCGACCTTAGCACAGATACGCAGTATTTT
TRBV4-1,NA,TRBJ1-3,NA,15,CASRKVEVAGNTIYF,TGCGCCAGCAGGAAGGTTGAGGTCGCTGGAAACACCATATATTTT
TRBV7-2,TRBD2,TRBJ2-1,NA,16,CASSLSGLAGGSEQFF,TGTGCCAGCAGCTTATCCGGACTAGCGGGAGGTAGTGAGCAGTTCTTC
TRBV7-2,NA,TRBJ1-1,medium-sized,15,CASSLVAGRGTEAFF,TGTGCCAGCAGCTTAGTAGCTGGGCGAGGCACTGAAGCTTTCTTT
TRBV27,NA,TRBJ1-1,NA,15,CASSFGRTMNTEAFF,TGTGCCAGCAGTTTCGGGCGGACTATGAACACTGAAGCTTTCTTT
TRBV18,TRBD1,TRBJ2-3,NA,15,CASSRGQGVLNTQYF,TGTGCCAGCTCACGAGGACAGGGAGTATTAAATACGCAGTATTTT
TRBV4-1,TRBD1,TRBJ2-7,NA,17,CASSQYAGTGLSYEQYF,TGCGCCAGCAGCCAATACGCCGGGACAGGTCTATCCTACGAGCAGTACTTC
TRBV14,TRBD1,TRBJ1-2,NA,13,CASSLGQFYGYTF,TGTGCCAGCAGCCTGGGACAGTTCTATGGCTACACCTTC
TRBV27,NA,TRBJ2-2,NA,11,CASSFAGELFF,TGTGCCAGCAGTTTCGCCGGGGAGCTGTTTTTT
TRBV6-5,NA,TRBJ1-1,NA,11,CASNSITEAFF,TGTGCCTCTAACAGTATCACTGAAGCTTTCTTT
TRBV9,NA,TRBJ2-1,NA,14,CASSPQGNYNEQFF,TGTGCCAGCAGCCCACAGGGAAACTACAATGAGCAGTTCTTC
TRBV19,NA,TRBJ2-5,NA,16,CASSIGTLLYQETQYF,TGTGCCAGTAGTATAGGTACCTTATTGTACCAAGAGACCCAGTACTTC
TRBV2,NA,TRBJ1-5,NA,15,CASSRELLSNQPQHF,TGTGCCAGCAGTCGGGAACTACTTAGCAATCAGCCCCAGCATTTT
TRBV4-1,NA,TRBJ1-4,NA,16,CASSQDTAAYNEKLFF,TGCGCCAGCAGCCAAGATACGGCAGCTTATAATGAAAAACTGTTTTTT
TRBV4-2,NA,TRBJ2-6,once,16,CASSHLGGSGANVLTF,TGTGCCAGCAGCCATCTAGGGGGTTCTGGGGCCAACGTCCTGACTTTC
TRBV19,TRBD1,TRBJ2-7,NA,14,CASSEDRESYEQYF,TGTGCCAGTAGCGAGGACAGGGAGTCCTACGAGCAGTACTTC
TRBV2,NA,TRBJ2-7,NA,12,CASRGAAYEQYF,TGTGCCAGCAGGGGGGCGGCCTACGAGCAGTACTTC
TRBV27,TRBD1,TRBJ1-1,NA,17,CASIPHPGQGVNTEAFF,TGTGCCAGCATTCCACACCCAGGACAGGGGGTGAACACTGAAGCTTTCTTT
TRBV27,TRBD2,TRBJ2-5,NA,14,CASSPLAAQETQYF,TGTGCCAGCAGTCCCCTAGCGGCCCAAGAGACCCAGTACTTC
TRBV7-9,TRBD2,TRBJ2-1,NA,17,CASSPPGDSGKRSEQFF,TGTGCCAGCAGCCCTCCGGGGGATAGCGGGAAACGAAGTGAGCAGTTCTTC
TRBV7-9,NA,TRBJ2-7,NA,15,CASSLARDTSYEQYF,TGTGCCAGCAGCTTAGCGAGGGACACCTCCTACGAGCAGTACTTC
TRBV30,TRBD1,TRBJ2-7,NA,14,CAWSDNRGIYEQYF,TGTGCCTGGAGCGATAACAGGGGGATCTACGAGCAGTACTTC
TRBV18,NA,TRBJ2-7,NA,12,CASSPDNYEQYF,TGTGCCAGCTCACCGGACAACTACGAGCAGTACTTC
TRBV6-5,TRBD1,TRBJ1-2,NA,15,CASGAGGPKFYGYTF,TGTGCCAGCGGGGCAGGGGGCCCCAAATTCTATGGCTACACCTTC
TRBV5-4,TRBD2,TRBJ2-2,once,16,CASSFLSGGNTGELFF,TGTGCCAGCAGCTTTCTTAGCGGGGGTAACACCGGGGAGCTGTTTTTT
TRBV19,TRBD2,TRBJ2-7,NA,13,CASRLAGVGEQYF,TGTGCCAGTAGACTAGCGGGAGTGGGCGAGCAGTACTTC
TRBV29-1,TRBD1,TRBJ2-3,NA,15,CSFLDRALSTDTQYF,TGCAGCTTTTTAGACAGGGCGCTAAGCACAGATACGCAGTATTTT
TRBV21-1,NA,TRBJ2-3,NA,15,CASSKGVSGTDTQYF,TGTGCCAGCAGCAAAGGTGTCTCGGGCACAGATACGCAGTATTTT
TRBV5-4,NA,TRBJ1-1,NA,15,CASSLARAGNTEAFF,TGTGCCAGCAGCTTGGCGAGGGCCGGCAACACTGAAGCTTTCTTT
TRBV12-5,NA,TRBJ1-1,NA,13,CASGDGPNTEAFF,TGTGCTAGTGGAGATGGGCCGAACACTGAAGCTTTCTTT
TRBV27,TRBD1,TRBJ1-2,NA,14,CASSTGQGTNGYTF,TGTGCCAGCAGTACGGGACAGGGGACGAATGGCTACACCTTC
TRBV7-2,NA,TRBJ1-2,NA,15,CASSFWGRAVYGYTF,TGTGCCAGCAGCTTTTGGGGCAGGGCGGTCTATGGCTACACCTTC